This TCR beta chain was documented in a study of T cell repertoires in cytomegalovirus infection. Looking at the study overall: Indications came from public TCR beta signatures; they pointed to CMV infection and to a matching HLA type.

Concerning this clonotype itself: As yet, its antigen is unknown.

From the reads, TCRdb called clonotypes with MiXCR, one entry per CDR3 protein. The sample has 650,000 to 900,000 distinct CDR3 sequences; roughly 29% are singletons. Study-wide findings and caveats: Ex vivo responses were dominated by HLA-C-restricted CMV-specific TCR beta clonotypes. Cumulative public TCR beta family frequency identified CMV carriers with the relevant HLA.

CDR3 length: 13 amino acids. Deletions cut 6 bases from V and 6 bases from J, with 14 bases between. The V gene's germline CDR1 is LNHDA and CDR2 SQIVND (reference sequence). Sequencing was performed on cultured CD8+ T cells from PBMCs, taken from culture after CMV antigen stimulation. The sequence was collected from a human donor in good health (CMV status not recorded). Some clones in this sample may be carry-over from other donors' samples. The V gene is TRBV19, the J gene TRBJ1-1; D remains unclear. CDR3 sequence (DNA): TGTGCCAGTAGCCGGATTGACGGAGCTGAAGCTTTCTTT. It encodes CASSRIDGAEAFF.